Sequencing of this TCR beta chain was carried out in a study of spatial heterogeneity in lung cancer. Study conclusions and caveats: Expanded tumor TCRs that were ubiquitous appeared in blood more at resection than follow-up.

This clonotype showed up many times. Antigen specificity is unknown. MiXCR, applied by TCRdb to the 5' RACE reads, yields one record per CDR3 protein. Seen here are 20,000 to 30,000 distinct CDR3 sequences, around 4.7% observed once, and the top ten hold around 5.2%. Noted time point: sample taken at primary tumor resection. From tumor, nontumor lung or frozen PBMC, whole RNA was taken unsorted for sequencing. Germline CDR1 and CDR2: LGHNT and FRNRAP. This CDR3 spans 13 amino acids. Trimming shortened V by 6 bases and J by 4 bases, and 10 bases separated the two germline ends. The chain joins TRBV12-5 to TRBJ1-3, with a weak D call TRBD1 (5 bases). This sequence originates from a male donor with early-stage non-small cell lung cancer. The input for sequencing was PBMCs, taken at surgery. CDR3 in amino acids: CASGTGGGNTIYF. CDR3 bases: TGTGCTAGTGGGACGGGGGGAGGAAACACCATATATTTT.